This paragraph reports one TCR beta chain. The antigen is unknown. Profiling relied on immunoSEQ multiplex PCR, and the TCRdb table lists in-frame clones only, not all of them. The table lists about 140,000 clones, over 90% of them singletons. Germline V gives CDR1 SQVTM, CDR2 ANQGSEA. V was shortened by 4 bases and J by 1 base, with 10 bases between the two germline ends. This CDR3 is built from 14 residues. The data were obtained in a study of T cell responses to AZD1222 COVID-19 vaccine. General study results and limits: Baseline testing showed seropositivity in only six or seven AZD1222 recipients. Increased Spike-specific TCR breadth and depth were observed after two AZD1222 doses.

This specimen was peripheral blood, taken on day 0 of AZD1222 vaccination. This receptor was obtained from an adult in good health. V gene TRBV29-1 combines with J gene TRBJ2-2; a weak D match, TRBD1 (6 bases). As DNA, the CDR3 is TGCAGCGTTGGTGGCAGGGGGAACACCGGGGAGCTGTTTTTT. It translates to CSVGGRGNTGELFF.